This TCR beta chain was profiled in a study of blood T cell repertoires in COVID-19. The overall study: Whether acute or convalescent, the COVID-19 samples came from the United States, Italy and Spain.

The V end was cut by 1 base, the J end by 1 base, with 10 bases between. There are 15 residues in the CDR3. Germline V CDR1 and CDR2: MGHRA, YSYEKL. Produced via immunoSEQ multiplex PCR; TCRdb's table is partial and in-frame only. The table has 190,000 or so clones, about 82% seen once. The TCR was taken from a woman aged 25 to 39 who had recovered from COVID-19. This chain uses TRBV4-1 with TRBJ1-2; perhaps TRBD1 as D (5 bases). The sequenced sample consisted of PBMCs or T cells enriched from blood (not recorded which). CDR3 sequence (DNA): TGCGCCAGCAGCCAAGGGCGGGGGAATAACTATGGCTACACCTTC. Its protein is CASSQGRGNNYGYTF.